One sample yielded the 30 T cell receptor beta chains listed below, sequenced in a study of blood T cell repertoires in COVID-19 (dated by TCRdb to 2020 to 2022). The library was prepared using the immunoSEQ multiplex PCR assay. Entries here come from immuneACCESS through TCRdb and include only in-frame sequences with V and J called. Some clones fail to appear in such tables; in the studies checked, an unresolved V gene covers under half of the shortfall, and the cause of the remainder is unknown. This sample holds 150,000 or so clones; approximately 90% were observed only once. Of the sample, 2% to 3% is held by the ten largest clones. Sample: peripheral blood. These receptors all stem from an older woman with acute or convalescent COVID-19.

V gene TRBV3-1 (or the pseudogene TRBV3-2) combines with J gene TRBJ1-2, with 8 bases matching TRBD1. The germline V gene encodes CDR1 LGHDT and CDR2 YNNKEL (reference sequence). The ends lost 3 bases at V and 4 bases at J; junction bases unmatched: 13. The CDR3 runs 17 residues. CDR3 protein: CASSHNLRQGFGYGYTF. The CDR3 DNA sequence: TGTGCCAGCAGCCACAACCTTCGACAGGGGTTCGGCTATGGCTACACCTTC.

The genes are TRBV5-1 and TRBJ2-5, with no clear D. CDR1 is SGHRS, CDR2 YFSETQ, per germline. CDR3 size: 13 residues. Trimming pared 2 bases from V and 0 bases from J, leaving 5 bases between. The CDR3 sequence: CASSFVYQETQYF. The CDR3 DNA reads TGCGCCAGCAGCTTCGTGTACCAAGAGACCCAGTACTTC.

This rearrangement joins TRBV2 to TRBJ2-3; D call uncertain. In germline, CDR1 is SNHLY, CDR2 FYNNEI. The V and J ends lost 2 bases and 7 bases respectively, with 7 bases between them. The CDR3 sequence is 12 residues long. The CDR3 here is CASSELRNTQYF. The CDR3 nucleotides are TGTGCCAGCAGTGAATTGAGAAATACGCAGTATTTT.

The chain couples TRBV2 to TRBJ2-7; D perhaps matches TRBD2 (5 bases). From germline, CDR1 is SNHLY and CDR2 FYNNEI. V dropped 4 bases and J dropped 4 bases, with 8 bases sitting between them. CDR3 length: 12 residues. The CDR3 nucleotides are TGTGCCAGCAGTGGGGAGTCATACGAGCAGTACGTC. Protein product: CASSGESYEQYV.

Concerning this clone itself: The sample contains more than one DNA sequence encoding this CDR3. V is TRBV7-2 and J is TRBJ2-3, with unresolved D. The length of the CDR3 is 12 residues. The V end lost 6 bases, the J end lost 4 bases, and 8 bases lay between the germline ends. Germline V gene data show CDR1 as SGHTA and CDR2 as FQGNSA. Here the CDR3 reads CASSFSSDTQYF. The CDR3 nucleotides are TGTGCCAGCAGTTTTTCCTCAGATACGCAGTATTTT.

The CDR3 coding sequence is TGTGCCAGCAGTTACACGTTAGGGGAGGATCAGCCCCAGCATTTT. It encodes CASSYTLGEDQPQHF. This chain uses TRBV6-5 with TRBJ1-5; tentative D call: TRBD1 (5 bases). CDR1 MNHEY and CDR2 SVGAGI come from the germline V gene. V lost 2 bases to trimming and J lost 5 bases, with 13 bases between them. This CDR3 spans 15 amino acids.

V usage is TRBV21-1 and J usage is TRBJ2-7; TRBD1 reflects the table's D call only, with no check against the DNA. TRBV21-1 is classified as a pseudogene. The CDR3 is 16 residues long. CDR3 residues: CASSKRDRGYSYEQYV. The CDR3 region has the DNA TGTGCCAGCAGCAAACGGGACAGGGGCTACTCCTACGAGCAGTACGTC.

The rearrangement uses TRBV10-2 and TRBJ1-1, with 9 bases fitting TRBD1. The V segment lost 0 bases and the J segment 6 bases; nucleotides outside the gene matches: 11. The CDR3 runs to 17 residues. Germline CDR1 WSHSY, CDR2 SAAADI. CDR3 coding DNA: TGCGCCAGCAGTGAGTCCTTAGGACAGGGGTTTAGACCTGAAGCTTTCTTT. It yields the protein CASSESLGQGFRPEAFF.

This clone was seen a single time. In nucleotides, the CDR3 is TGTGCCAGCAGCCCCCGACAGGGGGCGTGGAACACTGAAGCTTTCTTT. This encodes CASSPRQGAWNTEAFF. The chain couples TRBV28 to TRBJ1-1; 10 bases are shared with TRBD1. In germline, CDR1 is MDHEN, CDR2 SYDVKM. V shed 6 bases, J shed 1 base, and the junction held 8 bases outside the gene matches. CDR3 size: 16 residues.

CDR3 protein: CASSMSFLAEKLFF. The CDR3, as DNA: TGTGCCAGTAGTATGAGTTTCCTTGCTGAAAAACTGTTTTTT. This chain joins TRBV19 and TRBJ1-4; D gene ambiguous. The germline CDR1 and CDR2 sequences are LNHDA and SQIVND (reference sequence). The CDR3 has 14 residues. V lost 3 bases, J lost 7 bases, and 12 bases lay in between.

This clone was picked up a small number of times. The same CDR3 also results from other DNA sequences found in this sample. J is TRBJ2-1 and V is TRBV20-1, with a tentative D call TRBD2 (7 bases). CDR3 length: 11 residues. Germline V gene lookup returns CDR1 DFQATT and CDR2 SNEGSKA (reference sequence). Trimming pared 3 bases from V and 9 bases from J, leaving 9 bases between. CDR3 bases: TGCAGTGCTAGGGGAGGGGGTGAGCAGTTCTTC. As protein: CSARGGGEQFF.

The chain uses TRBV28 and TRBJ2-7; D unclear. Germline V gene sequence: CDR1 MDHEN, CDR2 SYDVKM. There are 13 residues in the CDR3. V lost 4 bases and J lost 4, with 11 bases in between. The CDR3 region is CASSSSGVYEQYV. The DNA for the CDR3 is TGTGCCAGCAGTTCTTCCGGTGTATACGAGCAGTACGTC.

The chain combines TRBV9 with TRBJ1-5; D not resolved. Trimming shortened V by 0 bases and J by 3 bases, and 10 bases separated the two germline ends. Germline V CDR1 and CDR2: SGDLS, YYNGEE. This CDR3 is 15 amino acids long. The CDR3: CASSVGDTYNQPQHF. The CDR3 DNA sequence: TGTGCCAGCAGCGTAGGTGACACCTACAATCAGCCCCAGCATTTT.

This chain uses TRBV19 with TRBJ1-5, with 8 bases lining up with TRBD1. This CDR3 spans 15 amino acids. J was trimmed by 1 base and V by 6 bases; bases with no gene match: 5. Germline V lookup: CDR1 LNHDA, CDR2 SQIVND (reference sequence). The DNA for the CDR3 is TGTGCCAGTAGCTTCGACAGGGGAAGCAATCAGCCCCAGCATTTT. This encodes CASSFDRGSNQPQHF.

The chain uses TRBV4-2 and TRBJ1-1; unclear D gene. V was pared by 0 bases and J by 4 bases, with 15 bases between. The CDR3 totals 16 residues. The V gene's germline CDR1 is LGHNA and CDR2 YNFKEQ. The CDR3 loop is CASSQDLGGSGTEAFF. In DNA, the CDR3 is TGTGCCAGCAGCCAAGATCTTGGCGGGAGCGGCACTGAAGCTTTCTTT.

The chain links TRBV4-2 to TRBJ2-7; D uncertain. Trimming stripped 0 bases from V and 5 bases from J, with 17 bases between. Germline values: CDR1 LGHNA, CDR2 YNFKEQ. This CDR3 has 16 residues. The CDR3 protein is CASSQEPEVGPHEQYF. The DNA of the CDR3 is TGTGCCAGCAGCCAAGAGCCCGAGGTCGGTCCCCACGAGCAGTACTTC.

This chain uses TRBV6-2 or TRBV6-3 with TRBJ2-6, with 8 bases matching TRBD1. The V segment lost 5 bases and the J segment 1 base; nucleotides outside the gene matches: 10. Germline CDR1 reads MNHEY; CDR2 reads SVGEGT. The CDR3 length is 18 residues. DNA for the CDR3: TGTGCCAGCAGTCCCTGGACAGGGCAAACGTCTGGGGCCAACGTCCTGACTTTC. Protein: CASSPWTGQTSGANVLTF.

V usage is TRBV5-6 and J usage is TRBJ1-3; 7 bases map to TRBD1. Germline V lookup: CDR1 SGHDT, CDR2 YYEEEE. The CDR3 sequence is 16 residues long. The junction had 7 bases not matched to a gene; V was cut back by 4 bases and J by 0 bases. The CDR3: CASSTGTASSGNTIYF. For the CDR3, the DNA is TGTGCCAGCAGCACCGGGACAGCGAGCTCTGGAAACACCATATATTTT.

V usage is TRBV6-2 or TRBV6-3 and J usage is TRBJ1-6; D perhaps matches TRBD1 (5 bases). Trimming left V 1 base short and J 9 bases short, with 10 bases between. Germline V CDR1 and CDR2: MNHEY, SVGEGT. This CDR3 is built from 14 residues. In nucleotides, the CDR3 is TGTGCCAGCAGTTACTGGGGGAGGGGTTCACCCCTCCACTTT. Translated, it gives CASSYWGRGSPLHF.

This chain connects TRBV18 to TRBJ2-3; 8 bases map to TRBD1. The CDR3 consists of 16 residues. Unmatched junction bases numbered 9, after V lost 4 bases and J lost 3 bases. Per the germline V gene, CDR1 is KGHSH and CDR2 is LQKENI. The CDR3 DNA is TGTGCCAGCTCACTTCGACAGGGGTCGGGGACAGATACGCAGTATTTT. Translating gives CASSLRQGSGTDTQYF.

The gene calls are TRBV19 and TRBJ2-1; 8 nucleotides line up with TRBD1. CDR3 length: 16 residues. J lost 2 bases, V lost 5 bases, and 8 bases had no gene match. Germline values: CDR1 LNHDA, CDR2 SQIVND (reference sequence). In DNA, the CDR3 is TGTGCCAGTAGTCGGACAGGGACCGGGCCCTACAATGAGCAGTTCTTC. It specifies CASSRTGTGPYNEQFF.

The J gene is TRBJ2-1, the V gene TRBV19; the match to TRBD2 covers 8 bases. The length of the CDR3 is 17 residues. The ends lost 6 bases at V and 1 base at J; junction bases unmatched: 11. CDR1 is LNHDA, CDR2 SQIVND, per germline (reference sequence). The CDR3 bases are TGTGCCAGTAGCCGCGGGGGGACGGGGGCATCCTACAATGAGCAGTTCTTC. This translates into CASSRGGTGASYNEQFF.

The chain has TRBV20-1 and TRBJ2-5; D might be TRBD2 (6 bases). Per germline, CDR1 DFQATT and CDR2 SNEGSKA (reference sequence). CDR3 length: 15 residues. The germline V and J ends were trimmed by 3 bases and 4 bases, with 18 bases remaining between them. The CDR3 spells CSASAPDGGGETQYF. The CDR3 nucleotides are TGCAGTGCTAGTGCCCCCGACGGGGGTGGAGAGACCCAGTACTTC.

The chain recombines TRBV13 with TRBJ1-3, with a possible D match to TRBD1 (6 bases). CDR1 and CDR2 from the germline V gene are PRHDT and FYEKMQ (reference sequence). Trimming took off 5 bases at V and 0 bases at J, with 17 bases between the two ends. The CDR3 totals 17 residues. Written as DNA, the CDR3 is TGTGCCAGCAGCACCCACACGACAGGATCCTCTGGAAACACCATATATTTT. It yields the protein CASSTHTTGSSGNTIYF. The full variable domain, in which reference TRBV13 and TRBJ1-3 provide the parts outside the CDR3, is AAGVIQSPRHLIKEKRETATLKCYPIPRHDTVYWYQQGPGQDPQFLISFYEKMQSDKGSIPDRFSAQQFSDYHSELNMSSLELGDSALYFCASSTHTTGSSGNTIYFGEGSWLTVV.

This clone has a single count. V and J are TRBV6-5 and TRBJ2-1; 8 positions match TRBD2. The CDR3 covers 14 residues. Germline CDR1 is MNHEY and CDR2 is SVGAGI. J gave up 12 bases and V 0 bases, and 7 bases lay outside the gene matches. For the CDR3, the DNA is TGTGCCAGCAGTTACTCGTTCGAGGCGGGGGGGCAGTTCTTC. It yields the protein CASSYSFEAGGQFF.

This clone was detected once. The J gene is TRBJ1-4, the V gene TRBV9; D gene unclear. Trimming pared 0 bases from V and 6 bases from J, leaving 12 bases between. The germline V gene encodes CDR1 SGDLS and CDR2 YYNGEE. This CDR3 comprises 15 residues. The CDR3 sequence is CASSVAEGKDEKLFF. As DNA, the CDR3 is TGTGCCAGCAGCGTAGCTGAGGGTAAGGATGAAAAACTGTTTTTT.

The V gene is TRBV7-2, the J gene TRBJ1-2, with 9 bases aligning to TRBD1. This CDR3 is 18 amino acids long. J gave up 6 bases and V 6 bases, and 20 bases lay outside the gene matches. The germline V gene encodes CDR1 SGHTA and CDR2 FQGNSA. The CDR3 region is CASSYITGSGQGVDGYTF. The CDR3 DNA sequence: TGTGCCAGCAGTTATATTACCGGTTCGGGACAGGGCGTCGATGGCTACACCTTC.

This clone was detected only a few times. The chain carries TRBV4-1 and TRBJ1-2; 7 bases are a match to TRBD1. This CDR3 is built from 15 residues. Germline V gene sequence: CDR1 MGHRA, CDR2 YSYEKL. V lost 3 bases, J lost 5 bases, and 9 bases stayed unmatched. The CDR3 here is CASSQGGGQKYGYTF. The CDR3 region has the DNA TGCGCCAGCAGCCAGGGTGGGGGACAGAAATATGGCTACACCTTC.

The chain carries TRBV19 and TRBJ1-5; no definite D call. This CDR3 has 19 amino acids. The V and J ends lost 6 bases and 0 bases respectively, with 24 bases between them. Germline values: CDR1 LNHDA, CDR2 SQIVND (reference sequence). The CDR3 coding sequence is TGTGCCAGTAGCAAATCGACTACCTTGACTCTTTATAGCAATCAGCCCCAGCATTTT. Translating gives CASSKSTTLTLYSNQPQHF. Together with reference TRBV19 and TRBJ1-5, the CDR3 gives the full variable domain: DGGITQSPKYLFRKEGQNVTLSCEQNLNHDAMYWYRQDPGQGLRLIYYSQIVNDFQKGDIAEGYSVSREKKESFPLTVTSAQKNPTAFYLCASSKSTTLTLYSNQPQHFGDGTRLSIL.

The V gene is TRBV1, the J gene TRBJ2-6; the table's D call of TRBD1 was not tested on the DNA. TRBV1 is an annotated pseudogene. The CDR3 sequence is 20 residues long. The CDR3 region has the DNA TGCACCAGCAGCCAAGATGCCTTAGGGACAGGGACTTCTGGGGCCAACGTCCTGACTTTC. Translated: CTSSQDALGTGTSGANVLTF.